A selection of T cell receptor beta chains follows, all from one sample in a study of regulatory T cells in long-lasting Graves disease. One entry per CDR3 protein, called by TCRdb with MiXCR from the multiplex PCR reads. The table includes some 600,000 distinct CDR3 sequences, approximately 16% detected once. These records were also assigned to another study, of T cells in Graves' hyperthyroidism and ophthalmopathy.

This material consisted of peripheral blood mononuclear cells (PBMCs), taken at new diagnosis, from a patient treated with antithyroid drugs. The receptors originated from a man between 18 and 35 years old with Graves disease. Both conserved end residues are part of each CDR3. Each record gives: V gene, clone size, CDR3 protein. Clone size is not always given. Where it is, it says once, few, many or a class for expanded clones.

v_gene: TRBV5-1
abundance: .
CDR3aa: CASSLFAGEDTQYF

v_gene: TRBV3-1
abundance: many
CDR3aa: CASSQVDLLDEQFF

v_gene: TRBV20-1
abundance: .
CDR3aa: CSARGQEGSPLHF

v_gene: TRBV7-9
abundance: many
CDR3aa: CASSYAPRGEQFF

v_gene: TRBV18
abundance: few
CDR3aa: CASSPRGRVKDTQYF

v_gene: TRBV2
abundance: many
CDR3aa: CASSEKDSLAFTDTQYF

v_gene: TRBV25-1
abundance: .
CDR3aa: CASSDPSTDQETQYF

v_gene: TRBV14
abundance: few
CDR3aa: CASSPQGQTQETQYF

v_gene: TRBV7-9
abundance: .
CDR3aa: CASSPPPPSPTDTQYF

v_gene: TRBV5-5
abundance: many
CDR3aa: CASSSGLAGVRTDTQYF

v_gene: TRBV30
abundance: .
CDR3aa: CAWAPLDRAFTDTQYF

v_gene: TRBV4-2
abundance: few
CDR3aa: CASSHLGYGELFF

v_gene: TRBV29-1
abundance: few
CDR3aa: CSVVGNGNQPQHF

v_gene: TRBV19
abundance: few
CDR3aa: CASSIKDRVGKNTEAFF

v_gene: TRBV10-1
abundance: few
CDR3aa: CASNLSPAFF

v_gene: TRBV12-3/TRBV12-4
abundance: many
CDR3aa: CASTRIGVRSTGELFF

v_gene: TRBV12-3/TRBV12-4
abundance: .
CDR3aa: CASTLGGHIYNEQFF

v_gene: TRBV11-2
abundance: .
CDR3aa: CASSDLVYEQYF

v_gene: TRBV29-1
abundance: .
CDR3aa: CSVEGRGRGYGYTF

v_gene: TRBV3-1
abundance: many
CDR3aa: CASSRQTGELFF

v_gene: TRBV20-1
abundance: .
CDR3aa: CSARDGGRADGELFF